These 17 T cell receptor beta chains came from one sample sequenced in a study of identical twins' blood T cells. MiXCR was run by TCRdb on the 5' RACE reads, yielding one entry per CDR3 protein. Of 350,000 to 400,000 distinct CDR3 sequences listed, more than 25% are singletons. Input material: PBMCs. The receptors originated from a woman aged 18-49 years in good health.

The rearrangement links TRBV5-1 to TRBJ2-2, with 7 bases aligning to TRBD1. With 4 bases clipped from V and 3 bases from J, the junction kept 6 bases outside the gene matches. From germline, CDR1 is SGHRS and CDR2 YFSETQ. CDR3 length equals 15 residues. The CDR3 DNA reads TGCGCCAGCAGCCGTGACAGGGCCGACACCGGGGAGCTGTTTTTT. This translates into CASSRDRADTGELFF.

The chain joins TRBV25-1 to TRBJ2-2; D not resolved. CDR1 is MGHDK and CDR2 is SYGVNS in the germline V gene. V lost 3 bases to trimming and J lost 0 bases, with 14 bases between them. This CDR3 has 17 residues. The chain's CDR3 is CASSDPKQTSNTGELFF. DNA of the CDR3: TGTGCCAGCAGTGACCCCAAACAAACTTCGAACACCGGGGAGCTGTTTTTT.

This chain joins TRBV9 and TRBJ1-1; D remains ambiguous. Trimming took off 0 bases at V and 4 bases at J, with 13 bases between the two ends. CDR1 is SGDLS, CDR2 YYNGEE, per germline. The CDR3 spans 15 residues. The CDR3 sequence is CASSVASTLGTEAFF. CDR3 bases: TGTGCCAGCAGCGTAGCCTCCACACTGGGCACTGAAGCTTTCTTT.

The CDR3 region is CASRLQGRNYEQYF. The CDR3 nucleotides read TGTGCCAGCAGGCTACAGGGTCGGAACTACGAGCAGTACTTC. The V call is TRBV2, the J call TRBJ2-7; possibly TRBD1 for D (6 bases). Germline CDR1 SNHLY, CDR2 FYNNEI. The V and J ends lost 6 bases and 3 bases respectively, with 15 bases between them. The length of the CDR3 is 14 residues.

The gene calls are TRBV28 and TRBJ2-7; possibly TRBD2 for D (6 bases). The germline V gene has CDR1 MDHEN and CDR2 SYDVKM. The length of the CDR3 is 16 residues. Trimming removed 8 bases from V and 0 bases from J, with 20 bases in between. As DNA, the CDR3 is TGTGCCAGCCTCATAGGCGGGGACTCGAGCTCCTACGAGCAGTACTTC. It yields the protein CASLIGGDSSSYEQYF.

Concerning this clonotype: A single base separates this from a much larger clone, so it may be a read error. The V gene is TRBV7-2, the J gene TRBJ1-1, with D tentatively TRBD1 (5 bases). Germline-derived CDR1 and CDR2 are SGHTA and FQGNSA. The CDR3 is 14 residues long. This chain's CDR3 is CAGSSGRSNTEAFF. CDR3 nucleotide sequence: TGTGCCGGCAGCTCGGGACGGTCGAACACTGAAGCTTTCTTT.

This clonotype showed up many times. CDR3 residues: CSARDPWDNEQFF. CDR3 nucleotides: TGCAGTGCTAGGGACCCCTGGGACAATGAGCAGTTCTTC. This chain connects TRBV20-1 to TRBJ2-1; D call uncertain. Germline V lookup: CDR1 DFQATT, CDR2 SNEGSKA (reference sequence). V lost 3 bases, J lost 5 bases, and 11 bases lay in between. The CDR3 length is 13 residues.

This rearrangement joins TRBV3-1 to TRBJ2-4; TRBD2 matches 10 bases. The germline gives CDR1 LGHDT, CDR2 YNNKEL (reference sequence). The CDR3 covers 15 residues. Unmatched junction bases numbered 0, after V lost 4 bases and J lost 0 bases. The CDR3 region has the DNA TGTGCCAGCAGCCCTAGCGGGAGAGCCAAAAACATTCAGTACTTC. This encodes CASSPSGRAKNIQYF.

The genes are TRBV5-6 and TRBJ2-7; weak D call: TRBD2 (5 bases). The germline V gene encodes CDR1 SGHDT and CDR2 YYEEEE. Trimming stripped 5 bases from V and 7 bases from J, with 19 bases between. The CDR3 extends over 14 amino acids. CDR3 amino acids: CASSAELEGREQYF. CDR3 coding DNA: TGTGCCAGCAGTGCCGAACTAGAAGGTCGGGAGCAGTACTTC.

The genes are TRBV5-1 and TRBJ1-4; D might be TRBD1 (6 bases). Trimming removed 0 bases from V and 7 bases from J, with 16 bases in between. This CDR3 contains 16 residues. CDR1 and CDR2 from the germline V gene are SGHRS and YFSETQ. CDR3 loop: CASSLATGARSEKLFF. The CDR3 bases are TGCGCCAGCAGCTTGGCCACGGGGGCAAGAAGTGAAAAACTGTTTTTT.

This clonotype has a handful of counts. This chain uses TRBV10-3 with TRBJ1-5; 7 nucleotides agree with TRBD1. CDR3 length: 15 amino acids. The V and J ends lost 4 bases and 4 bases, in that order; junction bases with no gene match: 7. Germline V gives CDR1 ENHRY, CDR2 SYGVKD. DNA of the CDR3: TGTGCCATCAGTGGCACCGGGACAGATAATCAGCCCCAGCATTTT. Its translation is CAISGTGTDNQPQHF.

This clonotype has a count of ten or more. Written as DNA, the CDR3 is TGTGCCAGCAGCCCATCAACCGGGGAGCTGTTTTTT. It specifies CASSPSTGELFF. V is TRBV18 and J is TRBJ2-2, with D uncertain. Germline loops: CDR1 KGHSH, CDR2 LQKENI. This CDR3 has 12 residues. Trimming pared 8 bases from V and 5 bases from J, leaving 9 bases between.

In this sample, this clonotype turned up a few times. The J gene is TRBJ1-5, the V gene TRBV7-2, with D uncertain. V lost 5 bases and J 4 bases, leaving 9 bases between the germline ends. The length of the CDR3 is 13 residues. Germline CDR1 SGHTA, CDR2 FQGNSA. The chain's CDR3 is CASSGVPNQPQHF. DNA for the CDR3: TGTGCCAGCAGCGGGGTCCCGAATCAGCCCCAGCATTTT.

Note on this clonotype: A single base separates this from a much larger clone, so it may be a read error. The V gene is TRBV3-1, the J gene TRBJ1-1; no clear D gene. The CDR3 totals 13 residues. The germline V gene encodes CDR1 LGHDT and CDR2 YNNKEL (reference sequence). Trimming left V 2 bases short and J 1 base short, with 5 bases between. The CDR3 DNA is TGTGCCAGCAGCCAACGGGCGAACACTGAAGCTTTCTTT. Encoded protein: CASSQRANTEAFF.

The sample holds a few counts of this clonotype. The chain couples TRBV24-1 to TRBJ2-2; TRBD1 might be the D (6 bases). This CDR3 is built from 13 residues. The germline V gene encodes CDR1 KGHDR and CDR2 SFDVKD. V was clipped by 12 bases and J by 4 bases, with 14 bases between them. The CDR3 DNA follows: TGTGCCGTACAGGGTTCGGCCACCGGGGAGCTGTTTTTT. Its translation: CAVQGSATGELFF.

On this clonotype: One end of the junction varies from germline; a read error may be responsible. CDR3 nucleotides: TGCGCCGGCAGCCCCCCAGGACAGAGGCCCGGGGAGCTGTTTTTT. This encodes CAGSPPGQRPGELFF. The chain uses TRBV5-1 and TRBJ2-2; D is perhaps TRBD1 (6 bases). Germline-derived CDR1 and CDR2 are SGHRS and YFSETQ. The CDR3 has 15 residues.

This clonotype was detected ten times or more. The chain couples TRBV7-9 to TRBJ1-1; D is perhaps TRBD1 (6 bases). Germline V CDR1 and CDR2: SEHNR, FQNEAQ (reference sequence). The CDR3 extends over 15 amino acids. Trimming left V 2 bases short and J 0 bases short, with 10 bases between. CDR3 coding DNA: TGTGCCAGCAGCTTACGGGGGGGCCTGAACACTGAAGCTTTCTTT. This sequence encodes CASSLRGGLNTEAFF.